This T cell receptor beta chain was sequenced for a study of shared clonotypes between healthy human individuals. Several immunoSEQ plates held equal portions of the genomic DNA taken from each subset. Clones were read by immunoSEQ multiplex PCR, and TCRdb kept only the in-frame ones, dropping some. The table lists some 2.4 million clones, 93% of them singletons. Study findings and constraints: About 5% was the fraction of naive CD4 clonotypes found shared across a handful of donors.

A note on this clone: Antigen unknown.

Material: naive CD4+ T cells from PBMCs. Subset here: CD45RA+ positively selected. The receptor comes from a man younger than 35 in good health. Some clones in this sample may be carry-over from other donors' samples.

The CDR3 spells CASSLNMLIYNEQFF. In DNA, the CDR3 is TGCGCCAGCAGCTTAAACATGTTGATCTACAATGAGCAGTTCTTC. V is TRBV5-1 and J is TRBJ2-1; D uncertain. CDR1 and CDR2 from the germline V gene are SGHRS and YFSETQ. V lost 2 bases and J 3 bases, leaving 12 bases between the germline ends. There are 15 residues in the CDR3.